The 14 T cell receptor beta chains below all came from one sample that was sequenced in a study of identifying expanded T cells in peripheral blood. TCRdb keeps only in-frame clones here, not all; method: immunoSEQ multiplex PCR. The sample gives around 85,000 clones, about nine tenths of which show up once; 2.5% to 3.5% is in the top ten. The material sequenced was blood. Receptors were obtained from a person between 18 and 75 years old in good health.

CDR3 amino acids: CASSYSSPRVTEAFF. The CDR3, as DNA: TGTGCCAGCAGTTACTCCTCGCCCAGGGTTACTGAAGCTTTCTTT. The chain combines TRBV6-5 with TRBJ1-1; D possibly corresponds to TRBD1 (5 bases). The germline gives CDR1 MNHEY, CDR2 SVGAGI. The CDR3 extends over 15 amino acids. V lost 0 bases and J lost 5, with 13 bases in between.

The chain links TRBV13 to TRBJ1-5; 7 positions match TRBD1. CDR1 is PRHDT, CDR2 FYEKMQ, per germline (reference sequence). The CDR3 extends over 14 amino acids. J was trimmed by 5 bases and V by 4 bases; bases with no gene match: 5. This chain's CDR3 is CASSSDRVDQPQHF. In DNA, the CDR3 is TGTGCCAGCAGCTCCGACAGGGTGGATCAGCCCCAGCATTTT.

This chain uses TRBV19 with TRBJ1-1, with D possibly being TRBD1 (5 bases). The V end was cut by 2 bases, the J end by 1 base, with 11 bases between. The CDR3 is 15 residues long. CDR1 LNHDA and CDR2 SQIVND come from the germline V gene (reference sequence). The CDR3 loop is CASSITGLENTEAFF. The CDR3, as DNA: TGTGCCAGTAGTATAACAGGCCTGGAGAACACTGAAGCTTTCTTT.

The chain joins TRBV9 to TRBJ2-5, with no clear D. Trimming shortened V by 3 bases and J by 5 bases, and 11 bases separated the two germline ends. The CDR3 loop spans 13 amino acids. Germline V gene data show CDR1 as SGDLS and CDR2 as YYNGEE. The DNA of the CDR3 is TGTGCCAGCAGCGAGGCCCTTCGGGAGACCCAGTACTTC. It specifies CASSEALRETQYF.

This chain links TRBV15 with TRBJ2-2; unclear D gene. The CDR3 has 13 residues. Trimming pared 1 base from V and 5 bases from J, leaving 5 bases between. Germline CDR1 is LNHNV and CDR2 is YYDKDF (reference sequence). CDR3 sequence (DNA): TGTGCCACCAGCAGAGCACAGACCGGGGAGCTGTTTTTT. Residues: CATSRAQTGELFF.

J is TRBJ1-2 and V is TRBV6-5; TRBD1 might be the D (5 bases). With 0 bases removed from V and 6 bases from J, the gap between germline ends came to 14 bases. Germline CDR1 and CDR2: MNHEY and SVGAGI. The CDR3 sequence is 15 residues long. The CDR3 nucleotides read TGTGCCAGCAGTTACTCCCGTGGGGGGACCCATGGCTACACCTTC. Amino acid sequence: CASSYSRGGTHGYTF.

V and J are TRBV6-5 and TRBJ2-5; 10 bases agree with TRBD2. This CDR3 spans 14 amino acids. CDR1 and CDR2 from the germline V gene are MNHEY and SVGAGI. The V segment lost 4 bases and the J segment 5 bases; nucleotides outside the gene matches: 4. For the CDR3, the DNA is TGTGCCAGCAGTTCACTAGCGGGAATGGAGACCCAGTACTTC. Translated, it gives CASSSLAGMETQYF.

The chain employs TRBV28 and TRBJ2-1, with a tentative D call TRBD2 (6 bases). CDR1 and CDR2 (germline): MDHEN, SYDVKM. This CDR3 spans 14 amino acids. V was pared by 7 bases and J by 0 bases, with 10 bases between. The CDR3 here is CASIGGTSYNEQFF. The CDR3 nucleotides are TGTGCCAGCATAGGCGGGACCTCCTACAATGAGCAGTTCTTC.

V gene TRBV7-3 combines with J gene TRBJ2-2; the D gene is possibly TRBD1 (5 bases). V lost 8 bases and J 0 bases, leaving 7 bases between the germline ends. Germline CDR1 and CDR2: SGHTA and FQGTGA. The CDR3 extends over 13 amino acids. CDR3 loop: CASGQTNTGELFF. The CDR3, as DNA: TGTGCCAGCGGACAAACGAACACCGGGGAGCTGTTTTTT. The entire variable domain, with the rest obtained from reference TRBV7-3 and TRBJ2-2, is as follows: GAGVSQTPSNKVTEKGKYVELRCDPISGHTALYWYRQSLGQGPEFLIYFQGTGAADDSGLPNDRFFAVRPEGSVSTLKIQRTERGDSAVYLCASGQTNTGELFFGEGSRLTVL.

This rearrangement joins TRBV10-3 to TRBJ1-5; 7 nucleotides match TRBD1. The CDR3 runs to 15 residues. The trim removed 10 bases at V and 3 bases at J, leaving 12 bases unmatched. The germline CDR1 and CDR2 sequences are ENHRY and SYGVKD. The CDR3 DNA reads as TGTGCCACCAAGCCAATGACAGGGCTCAATCAGCCCCAGCATTTT. The encoded protein is CATKPMTGLNQPQHF.

The gene calls are TRBV6-1 and TRBJ1-6; tentative D call: TRBD1 (5 bases). The length of the CDR3 is 14 residues. Germline V gene data show CDR1 as MNHNS and CDR2 as SASEGT. The V and J ends lost 4 bases and 2 bases respectively, with 6 bases between them. CDR3 in amino acids: CASSAGPYNSPLHF. CDR3 DNA sequence: TGTGCCAGCAGTGCAGGGCCCTATAATTCACCCCTCCACTTT.

This CDR3 reads CASSSSGGPTDTQYF. The CDR3 DNA is TGTGCCAGCAGTTCTAGCGGGGGGCCCACAGATACGCAGTATTTT. The J gene is TRBJ2-3, the V gene TRBV28; 11 positions agree with TRBD2. Germline assignment: CDR1 MDHEN and CDR2 SYDVKM. The V gene end was trimmed by 4 bases and the J gene end by 2 bases; junction bases not matched to a gene: 2. The length of the CDR3 is 15 residues.

The chain uses TRBV29-1 and TRBJ2-3, with D possibly being TRBD1 (6 bases). The CDR3 spans 14 residues. The V end was cut by 5 bases, the J end by 0 bases, with 12 bases between. Germline CDR1 is SQVTM and CDR2 is ANQGSEA. The CDR3 region has the DNA TGCAGCGTTAACAGGGACGTTAGCACAGATACGCAGTATTTT. It is translated as CSVNRDVSTDTQYF.

The chain links TRBV28 to TRBJ2-2; D gene uncertain. Trimming pared 7 bases from V and 1 base from J, leaving 13 bases between. Germline values: CDR1 MDHEN, CDR2 SYDVKM. The length of the CDR3 is 15 residues. In DNA form, the CDR3 reads TGTGCCAGCATCCTGGCAGGTCAGAACACCGGGGAGCTGTTTTTT. This sequence encodes CASILAGQNTGELFF.